This TCR beta chain was sequenced during a study of relationships among human T cell subsets. General study findings and limits: Substantial CDR3 sharing among Th1, Th2 and regulatory cells suggested stochastic fate choice. Clones with over 100 reads held over 60% of CD8+ cytotoxic sequences. A couple of pan T samples, processed alongside pan B cells, lack T cell counts.

J was trimmed by 5 bases and V by 5 bases; bases with no gene match: 11. This CDR3 contains 16 residues. In germline, CDR1 is SGHAT, CDR2 FQDESV (reference sequence). Semiquantitative ARM-PCR amplified T cell receptor alpha and beta CDR3 regions from mRNA. ARM-PCR used tagged nested gene-specific primers, then communal superprimers for exponential amplification. Exonuclease cleared nested primers, then first-round products were reamplified. A single record per CDR3 protein comes from TCRdb applying MiXCR to the multiplex PCR reads. The sample lists approximately 15,000 distinct CDR3 sequences; about 60% were seen once. Only a few counts were recorded for this clonotype. The antigen remains undetermined.

The chain has TRBV11-1 and TRBJ2-3; 9 bases match TRBD1. Source material: total T cells sorted from blood. The receptor was derived from a man between 35 and 55 years old in good health. CDR3 amino acids: CASSKSTGGPRDTQYF. CDR3 coding DNA: TGTGCCAGCAGCAAGAGCACAGGGGGCCCACGAGATACGCAGTATTTT.